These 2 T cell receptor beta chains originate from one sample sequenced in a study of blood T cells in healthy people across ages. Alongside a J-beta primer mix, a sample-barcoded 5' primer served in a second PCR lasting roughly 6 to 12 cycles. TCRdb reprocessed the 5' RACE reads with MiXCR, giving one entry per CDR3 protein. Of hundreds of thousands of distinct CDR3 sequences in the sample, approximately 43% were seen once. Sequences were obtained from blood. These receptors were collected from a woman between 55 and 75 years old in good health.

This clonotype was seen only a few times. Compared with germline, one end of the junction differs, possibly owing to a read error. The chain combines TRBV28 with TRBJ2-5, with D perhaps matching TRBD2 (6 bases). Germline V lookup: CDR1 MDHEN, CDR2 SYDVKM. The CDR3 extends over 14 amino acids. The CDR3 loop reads CACSPSLSGEAQYF. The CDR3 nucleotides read TGTGCCTGCAGTCCCTCCCTTTCGGGGGAGGCGCAGTACTTC.

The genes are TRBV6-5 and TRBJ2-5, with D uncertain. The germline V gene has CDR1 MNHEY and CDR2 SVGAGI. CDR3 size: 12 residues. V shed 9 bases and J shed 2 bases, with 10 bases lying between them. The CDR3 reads CASRIRQETQYF. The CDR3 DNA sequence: TGTGCCAGTAGGATAAGACAAGAGACCCAGTACTTC.